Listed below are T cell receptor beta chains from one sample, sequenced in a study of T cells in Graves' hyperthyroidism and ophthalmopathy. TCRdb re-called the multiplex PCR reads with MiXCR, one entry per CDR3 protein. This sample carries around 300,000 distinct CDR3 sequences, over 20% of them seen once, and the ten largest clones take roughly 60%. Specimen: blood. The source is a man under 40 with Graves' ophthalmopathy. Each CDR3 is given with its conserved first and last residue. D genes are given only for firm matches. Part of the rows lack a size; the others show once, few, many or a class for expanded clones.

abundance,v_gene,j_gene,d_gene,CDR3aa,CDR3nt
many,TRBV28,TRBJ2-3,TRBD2,CASSLATSGTDTQYF,TGTGCCAGCAGTTTGGCGACTAGCGGCACAGATACGCAGTATTTT
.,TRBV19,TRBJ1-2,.,CASSSLFFSSYGYTF,TGTGCCAGTAGTTCATTATTCTTCTCGAGCTATGGCTACACCTTC
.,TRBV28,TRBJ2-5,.,CASRRPGGLETQYF,TGTGCCAGCAGACGACCCGGGGGCCTAGAGACCCAGTACTTC
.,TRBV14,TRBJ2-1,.,CASSQETPYNEQFF,TGTGCCAGCAGCCAAGAAACGCCTTACAATGAGCAGTTCTTC
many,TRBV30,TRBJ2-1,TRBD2,CAWRGLAGGLDEQFF,TGTGCCTGGAGGGGTCTAGCGGGAGGTTTGGATGAGCAGTTCTTC
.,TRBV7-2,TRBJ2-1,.,CASSLDWGYEQFF,TGTGCCAGCAGCTTAGACTGGGGTTATGAGCAGTTCTTC
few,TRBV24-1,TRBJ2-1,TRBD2,CATSDLASGIGDEQFF,TGTGCCACCAGTGATTTGGCCAGCGGGATAGGGGATGAGCAGTTCTTC
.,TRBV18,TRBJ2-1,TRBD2,CASSPQTSGGDEQFF,TGTGCCAGCTCACCGCAAACTAGCGGGGGGGATGAGCAGTTCTTC
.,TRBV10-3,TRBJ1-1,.,CAIKGGSTSNTEAFF,TGTGCCATCAAGGGCGGCTCAACAAGCAACACTGAAGCTTTCTTT
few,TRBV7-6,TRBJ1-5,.,CASSLDADGYQPQHF,TGTGCCAGCAGCTTAGATGCGGACGGGTATCAGCCCCAGCATTTT
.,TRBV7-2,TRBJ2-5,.,CASRQGRSGETQYF,TGTGCCAGCAGACAAGGCAGGAGTGGTGAGACCCAGTACTTC
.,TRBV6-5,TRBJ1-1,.,CASSYLLAMNTEAFF,TGTGCCAGCAGTTACTTGCTAGCTATGAACACTGAAGCTTTCTTT
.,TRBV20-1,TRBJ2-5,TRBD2,CSALERGQETQYF,TGCAGTGCACTAGAGCGGGGCCAAGAGACCCAGTACTTC
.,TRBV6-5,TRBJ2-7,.,CASSYGGTFYEQYF,TGTGCCAGCAGCTACGGCGGAACTTTCTACGAGCAGTACTTC
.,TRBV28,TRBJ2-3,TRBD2,CASTLSGGTDTQYF,TGTGCCAGCACCCTCAGCGGGGGCACAGATACGCAGTATTTT
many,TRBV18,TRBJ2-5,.,CASSPSDEQETQYF,TGTGCCAGCTCACCTTCGGACGAGCAAGAGACCCAGTACTTC
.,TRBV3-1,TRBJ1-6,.,CASSQVRNSPLHF,TGTGCCAGCAGCCAAGTTAGGAATTCACCCCTCCACTTT
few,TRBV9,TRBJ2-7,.,CASSLDSDEQYF,TGTGCCAGCAGCCTGGACTCTGACGAGCAGTACTTC
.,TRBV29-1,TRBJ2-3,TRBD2,CSVRSTSGITDTQYF,TGCAGCGTTCGGTCGACTAGCGGGATCACAGATACGCAGTATTTT
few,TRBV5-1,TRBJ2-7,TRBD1,CASSLMRQGIIPYEQYF,TGCGCCAGCAGCTTGATGAGACAGGGGATTATCCCCTACGAGCAGTACTTC
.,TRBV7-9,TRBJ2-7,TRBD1,CASSAGQGFYEQYF,TGTGCCAGCAGCGCGGGACAGGGTTTCTACGAGCAGTACTTC
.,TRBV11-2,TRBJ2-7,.,CARSLVAGNYEQYF,TGTGCCAGGAGCTTAGTTGCCGGAAACTACGAGCAGTACTTC
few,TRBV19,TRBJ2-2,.,CASSISRGTGELFF,TGTGCCAGTAGTATATCTAGAGGCACCGGGGAGCTGTTTTTT
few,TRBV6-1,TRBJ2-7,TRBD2,CASSGLAGGPDEQYF,TGTGCCAGCAGTGGACTAGCGGGAGGGCCAGACGAGCAGTACTTC
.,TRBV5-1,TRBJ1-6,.,CASSPGHSNSPLHF,TGCGCCAGCAGCCCGGGACATTCTAATTCACCCCTCCACTTT